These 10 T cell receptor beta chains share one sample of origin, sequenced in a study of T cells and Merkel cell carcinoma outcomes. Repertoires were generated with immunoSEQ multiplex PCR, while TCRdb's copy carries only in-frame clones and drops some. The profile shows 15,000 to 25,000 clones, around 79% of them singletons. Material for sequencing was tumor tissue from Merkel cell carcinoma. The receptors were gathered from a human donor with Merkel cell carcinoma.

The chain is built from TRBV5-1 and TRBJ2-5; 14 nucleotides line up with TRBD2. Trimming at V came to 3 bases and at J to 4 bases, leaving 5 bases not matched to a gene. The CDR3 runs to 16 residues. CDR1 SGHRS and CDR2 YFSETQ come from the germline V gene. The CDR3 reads CASSSTTSGGGETQYF. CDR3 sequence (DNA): TGCGCCAGCAGCTCCACGACTAGCGGGGGGGGAGAGACCCAGTACTTC.

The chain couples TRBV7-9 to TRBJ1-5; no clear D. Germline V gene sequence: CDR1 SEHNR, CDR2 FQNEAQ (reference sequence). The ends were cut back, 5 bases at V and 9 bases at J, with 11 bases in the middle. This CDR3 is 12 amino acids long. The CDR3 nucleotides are TGTGCCAGCAGCCAATACATAGGGCCCCAGCATTTT. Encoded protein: CASSQYIGPQHF.

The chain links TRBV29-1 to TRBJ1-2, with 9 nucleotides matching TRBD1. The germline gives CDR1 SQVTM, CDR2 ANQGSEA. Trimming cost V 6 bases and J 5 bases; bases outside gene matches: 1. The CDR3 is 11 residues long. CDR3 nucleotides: TGCAGCGTCGGGACAGGGTATGGCTACACCTTC. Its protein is CSVGTGYGYTF.

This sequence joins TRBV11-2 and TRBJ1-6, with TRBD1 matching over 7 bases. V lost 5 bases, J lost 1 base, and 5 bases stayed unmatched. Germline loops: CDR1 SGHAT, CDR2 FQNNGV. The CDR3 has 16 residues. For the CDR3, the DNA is TGTGCCAGCAGCCTAACAGGGGCGTCCTATAATTCACCCCTCCACTTT. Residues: CASSLTGASYNSPLHF.

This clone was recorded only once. The CDR3 coding sequence is TGTGCCAGCAGCTTTACGACAGGAGCCAAAAACATTCAGTACTTC. Residues: CASSFTTGAKNIQYF. The chain recombines TRBV13 with TRBJ2-4; D may be TRBD1 (6 bases). Trimming cost V 3 bases and J 0 bases, with 9 bases left between them. This CDR3 comprises 15 residues. Germline V gene data show CDR1 as PRHDT and CDR2 as FYEKMQ (reference sequence). The variable domain in full, with the rest retrieved from reference TRBV13 and TRBJ2-4, is AAGVIQSPRHLIKEKRETATLKCYPIPRHDTVYWYQQGPGQDPQFLISFYEKMQSDKGSIPDRFSAQQFSDYHSELNMSSLELGDSALYFCASSFTTGAKNIQYFGAGTRLSVL.

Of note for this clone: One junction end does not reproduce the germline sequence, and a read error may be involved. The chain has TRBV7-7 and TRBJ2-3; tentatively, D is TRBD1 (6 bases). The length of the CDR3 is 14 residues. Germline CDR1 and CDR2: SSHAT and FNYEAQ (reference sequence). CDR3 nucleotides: TGTGCTAGCAGCCTCGGGACATTAACAGATACGCAGTATTTT. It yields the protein CASSLGTLTDTQYF.

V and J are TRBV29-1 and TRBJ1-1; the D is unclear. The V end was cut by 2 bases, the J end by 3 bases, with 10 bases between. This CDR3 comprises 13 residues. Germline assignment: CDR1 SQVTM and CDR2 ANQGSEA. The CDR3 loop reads CSVERRWDTEAFF. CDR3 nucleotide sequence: TGCAGCGTTGAACGGAGGTGGGACACTGAAGCTTTCTTT.

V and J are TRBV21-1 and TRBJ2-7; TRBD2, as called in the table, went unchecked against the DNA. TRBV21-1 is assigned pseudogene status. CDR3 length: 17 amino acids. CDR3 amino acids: CASPPFGIPLIRYEQYF. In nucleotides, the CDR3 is TGTGCCAGCCCCCCCTTCGGGATTCCCCTCATACGATACGAGCAGTACTTC.

In DNA form, the CDR3 reads TGTGCCAGCAGTACCCCCCGAGACAATGGGACTAGGGGGAGGGAGACCCAGTACTTC. It specifies CASSTPRDNGTRGRETQYF. The chain has TRBV7-9 and TRBJ2-5; 8 bases line up with TRBD2. V dropped 6 bases and J dropped 5; count of bases not matched to a gene: 23. From germline, CDR1 is SEHNR and CDR2 FQNEAQ (reference sequence). CDR3 length equals 19 residues.

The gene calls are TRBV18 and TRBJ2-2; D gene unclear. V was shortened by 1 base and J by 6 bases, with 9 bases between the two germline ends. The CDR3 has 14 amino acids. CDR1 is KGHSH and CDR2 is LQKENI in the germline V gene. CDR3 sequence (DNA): TGTGCCAGCTCACCACAGGAGACCGCCGGGGAGCTGTTTTTT. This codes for CASSPQETAGELFF. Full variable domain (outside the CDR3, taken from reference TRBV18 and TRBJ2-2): NAGVMQNPRHLVRRRGQEARLRCSPMKGHSHVYWYRQLPEEGLKFMVYLQKENIIDESGMPKERFSAEFPKEGPSILRIQQVVRGDSAAYFCASSPQETAGELFFGEGSRLTVL.